The 4 T cell receptor beta chains given below trace back to one sample, sequenced in a study of T cells after yellow fever vaccination. In TCRdb, the 5' RACE reads were re-called with MiXCR into one record per CDR3 protein. Of approximately 250,000 distinct CDR3 sequences listed, over 4.5% are singletons. The material sequenced was CD4+ T cells sorted from PBMCs, taken on the day of the yellow fever booster vaccination. The receptors were sampled from a man younger than 30 who received the YFV17D yellow fever vaccine.

There are a few counts of this clonotype. The J gene is TRBJ1-1, the V gene TRBV7-2, with D unresolved. Looked up from germline, CDR1 is SGHTA and CDR2 is FQGNSA. Trimming removed 2 bases at V and 0 bases at J, with 13 bases between. This CDR3 region has 16 residues. CDR3 sequence reads: CASSLLGSQLNTEAFF. The CDR3 DNA reads TGTGCCAGCAGCTTATTGGGGAGCCAGCTGAACACTGAAGCTTTCTTT.

This clonotype was found many times. The J gene is TRBJ2-3, the V gene TRBV20-1; D remains unclear. Trimming pared 5 bases from V and 4 bases from J, leaving 16 bases between. CDR3 length: 14 residues. Germline CDR1 reads DFQATT; CDR2 reads SNEGSKA (reference sequence). CDR3 bases: TGCAGTGCTGAGGCCCCCCGGTTGGCAGATACGCAGTATTTT. This gives the protein CSAEAPRLADTQYF.

There are a few counts of this clonotype. The chain has TRBV5-1 and TRBJ2-7; D could derive from TRBD1 or TRBD2 (5 bases each). The V end lost 2 bases, the J end lost 0 bases, and 12 bases lay between the germline ends. The CDR3 length is 15 residues. Per the germline V gene, CDR1 is SGHRS and CDR2 is YFSETQ. Here the CDR3 reads CASSFGTGPSYEQYV. As DNA, the CDR3 is TGCGCCAGCAGCTTCGGGACCGGGCCCTCCTACGAGCAGTACGTC.

The sample holds a few counts of this clonotype. V is TRBV21-1 and J is TRBJ1-1; no check of the table's D call, TRBD1, against the DNA was made. TRBV21-1 is annotated as a pseudogene. This CDR3 has 15 residues. The CDR3: CASSPLGTGESEAFF. The CDR3 DNA is TGTGCCAGCAGCCCACTCGGGACAGGGGAATCTGAAGCTTTCTTT.